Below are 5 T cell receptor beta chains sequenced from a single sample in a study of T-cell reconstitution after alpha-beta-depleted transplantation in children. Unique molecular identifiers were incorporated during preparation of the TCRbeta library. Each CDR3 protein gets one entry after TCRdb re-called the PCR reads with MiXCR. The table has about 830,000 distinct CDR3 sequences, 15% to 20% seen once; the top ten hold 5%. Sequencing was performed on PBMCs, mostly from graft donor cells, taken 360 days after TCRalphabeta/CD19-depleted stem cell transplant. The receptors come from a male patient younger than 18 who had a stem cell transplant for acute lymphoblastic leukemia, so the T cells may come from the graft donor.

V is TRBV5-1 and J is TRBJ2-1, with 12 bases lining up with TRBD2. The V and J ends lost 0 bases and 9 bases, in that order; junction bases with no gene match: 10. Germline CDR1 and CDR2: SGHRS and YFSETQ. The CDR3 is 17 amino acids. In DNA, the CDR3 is TGCGCCAGCAGCTTGGGGGTACTAGCGGGAGGCCTCGGTGAGCAGTTCTTC. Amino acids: CASSLGVLAGGLGEQFF. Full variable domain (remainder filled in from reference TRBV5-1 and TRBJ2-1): KAGVTQTPRYLIKTRGQQVTLSCSPISGHRSVSWYQQTPGQGLQFLFEYFSETQRNKGNFPGRFSGRQFSNSRSEMNVSTLELGDSALYLCASSLGVLAGGLGEQFFGPGTRLTVL.

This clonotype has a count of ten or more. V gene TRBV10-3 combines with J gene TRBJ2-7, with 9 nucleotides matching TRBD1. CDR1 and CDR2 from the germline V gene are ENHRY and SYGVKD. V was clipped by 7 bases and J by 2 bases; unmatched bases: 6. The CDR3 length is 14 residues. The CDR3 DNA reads TGTGCCATCACCCGGGGACAGGGACCCTACGAGCAGTACTTC. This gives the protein CAITRGQGPYEQYF.

DNA for the CDR3: TGTGCCAGCAGTTATCCCGGGACAGAGCAGTTCTTC. Protein sequence: CASSYPGTEQFF. The genes are TRBV6-6 and TRBJ2-1; perhaps TRBD1 as D (6 bases). V lost 3 bases and J 10 bases, leaving 10 bases between the germline ends. The CDR3 is 12 residues long. Germline values: CDR1 MNHNY, CDR2 SVGAGI (reference sequence).

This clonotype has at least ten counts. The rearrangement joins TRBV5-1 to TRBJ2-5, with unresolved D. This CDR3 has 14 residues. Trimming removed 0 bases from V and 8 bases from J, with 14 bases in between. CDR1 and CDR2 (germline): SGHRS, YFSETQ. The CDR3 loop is CASSLDPPKRTQYF. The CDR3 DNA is TGCGCCAGCAGCTTGGATCCCCCAAAGAGAACCCAGTACTTC.

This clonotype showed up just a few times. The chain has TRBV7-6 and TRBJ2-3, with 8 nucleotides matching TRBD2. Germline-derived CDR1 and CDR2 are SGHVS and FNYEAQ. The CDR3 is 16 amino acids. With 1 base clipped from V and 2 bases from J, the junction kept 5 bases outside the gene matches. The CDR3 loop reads CASSLVGLVITDTQYF. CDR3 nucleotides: TGTGCCAGCAGCTTAGTGGGACTAGTTATCACAGATACGCAGTATTTT.